The clone carrying this TCR beta chain was detected ten times or more. The CDR3 is 16 residues long. The V end lost 5 bases, the J end lost 0 bases, and 11 bases lay between the germline ends. To make TCR beta libraries, researchers used iRepertoire HTBI primers and Arm-PCR of CDR3 regions. TCRdb re-called the multiplex PCR reads with MiXCR, one entry per CDR3 protein. Seen here are about 520,000 distinct CDR3 sequences, about 12% observed once, and the top ten hold over 7%. The data originate from a study of regulatory T cells in long-lasting Graves disease. Time point indicated: newly diagnosed GD, antithyroid drugs for less than 3 months. Scientists built the TCR library using RNA that was extracted from PBMCs. These data also featured in a second study, about T cells in Graves' hyperthyroidism and ophthalmopathy.

The TCR comes from a woman aged 25 to 39 with Graves disease. The sample in question was peripheral blood mononuclear cells (PBMCs), obtained at new diagnosis, from a patient treated with antithyroid drugs. This rearrangement joins TRBV12-3 or TRBV12-4 to TRBJ2-6; D gene ambiguous. CDR3 loop: CASSPESFSGANVLTF. Written as DNA, the CDR3 is TGTGCCAGCAGTCCTGAATCGTTCTCTGGGGCCAACGTCCTGACTTTC.